This T cell receptor beta chain emerged from a study of vaccination effects on CD4 cells after COVID-19. Antigen-specific CD4+ T cells expanded by the ViraFEST assay with viral peptide pools were then sequenced. Scientists isolated CD4+ T cells after an approximately 9-day culture period ended. Having tested negative for nucleocapsid antibodies, the vaccine recipients showed no prior SARS-CoV-2 infection. Two million PBMC were placed in each well, which was supplemented with approximately 9.2 IU/ml IL-2 and approximately 10 ug/ml peptides. The table came from immunoSEQ multiplex PCR; TCRdb's copy has only in-frame clones and leaves some out. The sample lists about 43,000 clones; roughly 79% were seen once. Study-level findings and limits: Convalescent patients numbered few in the study; early post-infection timepoints were missing entirely.

A note on this clone: Its specificity is unknown.

This sequence was found in a human donor who received a COVID-19 vaccine. The sequencing here drew on CD4+ T cells from PBMCs cultured with SARS-CoV-2 spike peptides, taken before COVID-19 vaccination.

The CDR3 here is CASSPPGSSDYEQYV. As DNA, the CDR3 is TGTGCCAGCAGCCCCCCCGGCTCATCGGACTACGAGCAGTACGTC. The V and J genes are TRBV3-1 (or the pseudogene TRBV3-2) and TRBJ2-7; no clear D. Germline V gene lookup returns CDR1 LGHDT and CDR2 YNNKEL (reference sequence). Trimming removed 4 bases from V and 3 bases from J, with 16 bases in between. The CDR3 totals 15 residues.